This TCR beta chain was identified during a study of tumor-infiltrating lymphocytes in oesophageal squamous cell carcinoma. TCRdb passed the PCR reads through MiXCR, listing each CDR3 protein once. The sample carries about 14,000 distinct CDR3 sequences, almost 50% recorded once. The CDR3 runs 15 residues. Germline V gene lookup returns CDR1 KGHSH and CDR2 LQKENI. This clonotype was obtained from a male donor with esophageal squamous cell carcinoma. The chain recombines TRBV18 with TRBJ2-5; 10 bases are a match to TRBD2. The J call may be faulty, since TRBJ2-1 better matches the DNA end. The sequenced material came from blood. CDR3 nucleotides: TGTGCCAGCTCACAGTCTAGCGGGGGTTACAATGAGCAGTTCTTC. This gives the protein CASSQSSGGYNEQFF.